Shown below are 27 T cell receptor beta chains from a single sample sequenced in a study of T cells in Graves' hyperthyroidism and ophthalmopathy. Researchers took RNA transcripts and amplified the TCR beta CDR3 regions from them. The primer set for the first-round RT-PCR of the TCR CDR3 was HTBI. TCRdb reanalysed the multiplex PCR reads using MiXCR and keeps one entry per CDR3 protein. Of roughly 420,000 distinct CDR3 sequences in the sample, approximately 15% are singletons; the top ten hold around 5.3%. The sequenced sample consisted of blood. The source is a woman between 18 and 29 years old with Graves' hyperthyroidism.

The chain is built from TRBV25-1 and TRBJ2-2, with TRBD2 identical over 8 bases. The CDR3 consists of 16 residues. The germline V gene has CDR1 MGHDK and CDR2 SYGVNS. The ends lost 6 bases at V and 4 bases at J; junction bases unmatched: 10. DNA of the CDR3: TGTGCCAGCAGAAGTACCGGGACTAGGGGCACCGGGGAGCTGTTTTTT. Its translation: CASRSTGTRGTGELFF.

This clonotype was seen ten or more times. The V gene is TRBV28, the J gene TRBJ2-7, with 8 bases fitting TRBD1. Germline V lookup: CDR1 MDHEN, CDR2 SYDVKM. The CDR3 is 13 residues long. V was clipped by 6 bases and J by 3 bases; unmatched bases: 4. DNA of the CDR3: TGTGCCAGCAGGAAAGGACAGGGCTACGAGCAGTACTTC. As protein: CASRKGQGYEQYF.

This clonotype showed up many times. The J gene is TRBJ2-7, the V gene TRBV28; D possibly matches TRBD1 or TRBD2 (8 bases each). From germline, CDR1 is MDHEN and CDR2 SYDVKM. The CDR3 is 15 residues long. Trimming cost V 2 bases and J 3 bases, with 14 bases left between them. Here the CDR3 reads CASSLQGAGGYEQYF. CDR3 nucleotides: TGTGCCAGCAGTTTACAGGGGGCGGGGGGCTACGAGCAGTACTTC. The whole variable domain, filled in from reference TRBV28 and TRBJ2-7, reads DVKVTQSSRYLVKRTGEKVFLECVQDMDHENMFWYRQDPGLGLRLIYFSYDVKMKEKGDIPEGYSVSREKKERFSLILESASTNQTSMYLCASSLQGAGGYEQYFGPGTRLTVT.

This clonotype was seen only a few times. The gene calls are TRBV5-6 and TRBJ1-2, with 7 nucleotides matching TRBD1. The CDR3 covers 14 residues. Germline loops: CDR1 SGHDT, CDR2 YYEEEE. Trimming at V came to 4 bases and at J to 7 bases, leaving 10 bases not matched to a gene. The CDR3: CASSDVRGSGGYTF. CDR3 coding DNA: TGTGCCAGCAGCGACGTCAGGGGGTCTGGTGGCTACACCTTC.

This clonotype was picked up many times. The V call is TRBV11-2, the J call TRBJ2-5; TRBD1 matches at 7 bases. The V segment lost 5 bases and the J segment 4 bases; nucleotides outside the gene matches: 4. The length of the CDR3 is 13 residues. In germline, CDR1 is SGHAT, CDR2 FQNNGV. The CDR3 region is CASSGTERETQYF. In DNA form, the CDR3 reads TGTGCCAGCAGCGGGACAGAGAGAGAGACCCAGTACTTC.

With respect to this clonotype: An end of the junction does not agree with germline; a read error may underlie this. The chain uses TRBV28 and TRBJ2-5, with 7 bases lining up with TRBD2. There are 16 residues in the CDR3. Looked up from germline, CDR1 is MDHEN and CDR2 is SYDVKM. The chain's CDR3 is CASSLASGRYQGTQYF. For the CDR3, the DNA is TGTGCCAGCAGTTTAGCTAGCGGTCGGTACCAAGGGACCCAGTACTTC.

This clonotype was seen many times. The chain couples TRBV6-5 to TRBJ1-5, with unresolved D. The germline CDR1 and CDR2 sequences are MNHEY and SVGAGI. Trimming cost V 0 bases and J 4 bases, with 4 bases left between them. The CDR3 runs to 13 residues. The CDR3 here is CASSYSENQPQHF. In DNA form, the CDR3 reads TGTGCCAGCAGTTACTCGGAGAATCAGCCCCAGCATTTT.

The rearrangement links TRBV2 to TRBJ2-3, with 9 bases identical to TRBD1. Germline CDR1 SNHLY, CDR2 FYNNEI. V lost 6 bases to trimming and J lost 6 bases; unmatched junction nucleotides: 10. The CDR3 sequence is 15 residues long. Here the CDR3 DNA reads TGTGCCAGCAGCCACGGGGGACAGGGTCCGGATACGCAGTATTTT. This sequence encodes CASSHGGQGPDTQYF.

This clonotype turned up a few times. One end of the junction is discordant with germline, which a read error may explain. The V and J genes are TRBV6-1 and TRBJ1-2; the match to TRBD1 covers 10 bases. CDR1 and CDR2 from the germline V gene are MNHNS and SASEGT. The CDR3 loop spans 14 amino acids. The CDR3, as DNA: TGTGCCAGCAGACGACAGGGGGCTAAGTATGGCTACACCTTC. It translates to CASRRQGAKYGYTF.

This clonotype was observed at least ten times. The chain joins TRBV7-9 to TRBJ2-5; TRBD1 might be the D (6 bases). Trimming shortened V by 3 bases and J by 5 bases, and 16 bases separated the two germline ends. CDR1 and CDR2 (germline): SEHNR, FQNEAQ (reference sequence). The CDR3 is 15 residues long. The CDR3 region has the DNA TGTGCCAGCAGCTTTCAACAGGGTTCTCAGGAGACCCAGTACTTC. It yields the protein CASSFQQGSQETQYF.

The sample holds many counts of this clonotype. Since the CDR3 does not end with the conserved phenylalanine or tryptophan, this likely comes from a read error. J is TRBJ2-7 and V is TRBV28, with 8 bases that match TRBD1. The CDR3 length is 14 residues. Losses at the gene ends were 4 bases for V and 3 bases for J; bases not matched to a gene: 5. Germline V gene data show CDR1 as MDHEN and CDR2 as SYDVKM. CDR3 region: CASSSTGGGYEQYL. CDR3 DNA: TGTGCCAGCAGTTCAACAGGGGGAGGCTACGAGCAGTACCTC.

This clonotype was seen only a few times. The J gene is TRBJ2-5, the V gene TRBV4-1; 7 positions match TRBD2. Germline assignment: CDR1 MGHRA and CDR2 YSYEKL. V was pared by 0 bases and J by 1 base, with 8 bases of the junction left unmatched. The CDR3 spans 17 residues. The CDR3 bases are TGCGCCAGCAGCCAAGATGGGGCTAGCGGTCTCCAAGAGACCCAGTACTTC. Translation gives CASSQDGASGLQETQYF.

This clonotype was detected ten times or more. The chain joins TRBV20-1 to TRBJ1-5; TRBD1 agrees at 10 bases. The CDR3 has 13 amino acids. Germline V gene sequence: CDR1 DFQATT, CDR2 SNEGSKA (reference sequence). V trimming: 6 bases; J trimming: 5 bases; junction bases outside the gene matches: 4. The CDR3 spells CSATGTGDQPQHF. CDR3 in DNA: TGCAGTGCCACTGGGACAGGGGATCAGCCCCAGCATTTT.

This clonotype was recorded many times. The chain links TRBV30 to TRBJ1-3; 12 nucleotides match TRBD1. J gave up 4 bases and V 7 bases, and 2 bases lay outside the gene matches. The CDR3 runs 13 residues. Per the germline V gene, CDR1 is GTSNPN and CDR2 is SVGIG (reference sequence). The CDR3 nucleotides read TGTGCCTCTGGGACAGGGGGCGGAAACACCATATATTTT. It specifies CASGTGGGNTIYF.

The table lists this clonotype with many counts. The rearrangement uses TRBV24-1 and TRBJ1-2; D is undetermined. The CDR3 runs 11 residues. Per the germline V gene, CDR1 is KGHDR and CDR2 is SFDVKD. The germline V and J ends were trimmed by 1 base and 7 bases, with 3 bases remaining between them. The CDR3 nucleotides read TGTGCCACCAGTGATTTTACTGGCTACACCTTC. It specifies CATSDFTGYTF.

The gene calls are TRBV9 and TRBJ1-6, with TRBD1 matching 8 bases. This CDR3 has 17 amino acids. The V gene end was trimmed by 4 bases and the J gene end by 9 bases; junction bases not matched to a gene: 15. The germline V gene encodes CDR1 SGDLS and CDR2 YYNGEE. The DNA for the CDR3 is TGTGCCAGCAGCAACCGGACCCGAGGACAGGGAGCTTCACCCCTCCACTTT. This encodes CASSNRTRGQGASPLHF.

In this sample, this clonotype turned up once. The chain recombines TRBV18 with TRBJ1-5; tentative D call: TRBD1 (5 bases). CDR3 length: 14 amino acids. Germline lookup yields CDR1 KGHSH and CDR2 LQKENI. Trimming removed 3 bases from V and 6 bases from J, with 12 bases in between. CDR3 amino acids: CASSPSREAQPQHF. In DNA, the CDR3 is TGTGCCAGCTCACCCAGCAGGGAAGCTCAGCCCCAGCATTTT. The full variable domain, in which reference TRBV18 and TRBJ1-5 provide the parts outside the CDR3, is NAGVMQNPRHLVRRRGQEARLRCSPMKGHSHVYWYRQLPEEGLKFMVYLQKENIIDESGMPKERFSAEFPKEGPSILRIQQVVRGDSAAYFCASSPSREAQPQHFGDGTRLSIL.

On this clonotype: It may be a read error: a sequence one base away is much more abundant. The gene calls are TRBV27 and TRBJ1-2; the D is unclear. Per germline, CDR1 MNHEY and CDR2 SMNVEV (reference sequence). This CDR3 spans 10 amino acids. Trimming pared 8 bases from V and 10 bases from J, leaving 11 bases between. CDR3 region: CASLAWDYTF. Written as DNA, the CDR3 is TGTGCCAGCCTCGCTTGGGACTACACCTTC.

This clonotype was seen ten or more times. The chain is built from TRBV2 and TRBJ1-5; D is perhaps TRBD1 (6 bases). V shed 6 bases and J shed 3 bases, with 15 bases lying between them. This CDR3 is 15 amino acids long. Germline V CDR1 and CDR2: SNHLY, FYNNEI. CDR3 loop: CASSPATGSNQPQHF. For the CDR3, the DNA is TGTGCCAGCAGCCCTGCAACAGGGTCCAATCAGCCCCAGCATTTT.

This clonotype has a count of ten or more. This rearrangement joins TRBV7-3 to TRBJ2-1; 9 bases fit TRBD1. The CDR3 is 15 amino acids. The germline CDR1 and CDR2 sequences are SGHTA and FQGTGA. Unmatched junction bases numbered 5, after V lost 4 bases and J lost 4 bases. CDR3 nucleotide sequence: TGTGCCAGCAGCTCAGACAGGGGGGAATACAATGAGCAGTTCTTC. It yields the protein CASSSDRGEYNEQFF.

This clonotype occurred many times. This chain connects TRBV12-3 or TRBV12-4 to TRBJ2-7, with 7 bases that match TRBD2. V lost 7 bases, J lost 7 bases, and 10 bases stayed unmatched. The CDR3 is 13 residues long. The CDR3 region is CASKVGGSQEQYF. The CDR3 DNA reads TGTGCCAGCAAGGTTGGCGGGAGTCAAGAGCAGTACTTC.

This clonotype was observed at least ten times. This chain uses TRBV28 with TRBJ1-2; 7 bases line up with TRBD1. Trimming at V came to 5 bases and at J to 0 bases, leaving 9 bases not matched to a gene. Per the germline V gene, CDR1 is MDHEN and CDR2 is SYDVKM. The CDR3 runs 16 residues. The CDR3 nucleotides read TGTGCCAGCAGTCCTATCGGACAGGACGCTAACTATGGCTACACCTTC. It specifies CASSPIGQDANYGYTF.

A few counts support this clonotype. The V and J genes are TRBV6-1 and TRBJ1-5; 7 bases are shared with TRBD1. Germline assignment: CDR1 MNHNS and CDR2 SASEGT. V lost 6 bases and J lost 5; bases outside the gene matches: 7. CDR3 length: 14 residues. The CDR3 bases are TGTGCCAGCAGCCCGACAGGGCGGTATCAGCCCCAGCATTTT. It codes for CASSPTGRYQPQHF.

The chain employs TRBV27 and TRBJ2-7, with 11 bases identical to TRBD2. The CDR3 sequence is 16 residues long. Unmatched junction bases numbered 9, after V lost 8 bases and J lost 0 bases. Germline loops: CDR1 MNHEY, CDR2 SMNVEV (reference sequence). The CDR3 reads CASRAFGTSGSYEQYF. In DNA, the CDR3 is TGTGCCAGCCGCGCTTTCGGGACTAGCGGCTCCTACGAGCAGTACTTC.

The sample holds many counts of this clonotype. The V and J genes are TRBV3-1 and TRBJ1-1; a possible D gene is TRBD1 (6 bases). Germline loops: CDR1 LGHDT, CDR2 YNNKEL (reference sequence). The length of the CDR3 is 16 residues. The V end was cut by 2 bases, the J end by 0 bases, with 13 bases between. The CDR3 reads CASSQYDGGLNTEAFF. The CDR3 DNA sequence: TGTGCCAGCAGCCAATATGACGGGGGGCTGAACACTGAAGCTTTCTTT.

This clonotype was picked up many times. The chain recombines TRBV5-1 with TRBJ2-3; D not resolved. Germline V gene lookup returns CDR1 SGHRS and CDR2 YFSETQ. Between the trimmed V and J ends, which lost 3 bases and 5 bases, there was a span of 7 bases. CDR3 size: 12 residues. The chain's CDR3 is CASSSGIDTQYF. The DNA for the CDR3 is TGCGCCAGCAGCTCCGGAATAGATACGCAGTATTTT.

The chain uses TRBV10-3 and TRBJ2-3; D is perhaps TRBD1 (5 bases). CDR3 size: 15 residues. Trimming shortened V by 2 bases and J by 5 bases, and 14 bases separated the two germline ends. Looked up from germline, CDR1 is ENHRY and CDR2 is SYGVKD. CDR3 in amino acids: CAISERTGRGDTQYF. The CDR3 coding sequence is TGTGCCATCAGTGAGAGAACAGGTCGTGGAGATACGCAGTATTTT.